The sequence of this T cell receptor beta chain was determined in a study of blood T cell repertoires in COVID-19. The germline V gene has CDR1 SGHNT and CDR2 YYREEE (reference sequence). This CDR3 has 13 residues. The junction had 7 bases not matched to a gene; V was cut back by 10 bases and J by 5 bases. Sequenced by immunoSEQ multiplex PCR; TCRdb stores in-frame clones only, minus some. The sample yields roughly 670,000 clones, more than 80% seen once. V usage is TRBV5-4 and J usage is TRBJ2-1; 9 bases are a match to TRBD1. The receptor comes from a woman aged 18-30 years with acute or convalescent COVID-19. Sequenced sample: peripheral blood. The CDR3 bases are TGTGCCGGAACCCGGGACAGGGACAATGAGCAGTTCTTC. Translating it yields CAGTRDRDNEQFF.